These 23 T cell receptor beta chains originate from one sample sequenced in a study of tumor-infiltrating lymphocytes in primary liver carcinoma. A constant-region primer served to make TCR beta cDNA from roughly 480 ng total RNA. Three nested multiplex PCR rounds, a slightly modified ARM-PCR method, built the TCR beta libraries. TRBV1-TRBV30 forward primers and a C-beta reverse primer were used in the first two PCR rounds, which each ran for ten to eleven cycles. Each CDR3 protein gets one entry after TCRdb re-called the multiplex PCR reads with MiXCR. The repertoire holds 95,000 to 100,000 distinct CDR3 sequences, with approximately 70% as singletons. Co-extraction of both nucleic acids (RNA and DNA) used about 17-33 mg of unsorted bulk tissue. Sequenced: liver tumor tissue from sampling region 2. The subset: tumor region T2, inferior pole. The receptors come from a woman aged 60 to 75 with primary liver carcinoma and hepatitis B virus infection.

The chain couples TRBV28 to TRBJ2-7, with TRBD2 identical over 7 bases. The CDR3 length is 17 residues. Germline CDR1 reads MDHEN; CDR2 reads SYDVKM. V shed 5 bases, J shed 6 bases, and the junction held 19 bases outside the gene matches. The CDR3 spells CASSPGRGRATPSEQYF. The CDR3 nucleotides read TGTGCCAGCAGTCCGGGGCGCGGGAGAGCTACCCCATCCGAGCAGTACTTC.

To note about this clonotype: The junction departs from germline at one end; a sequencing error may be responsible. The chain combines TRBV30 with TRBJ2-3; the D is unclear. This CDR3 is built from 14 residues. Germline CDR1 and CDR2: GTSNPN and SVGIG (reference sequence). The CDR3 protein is CAWSRARTTDTQYF. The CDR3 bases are TGTGCCTGGTCCAGAGCCAGGACCACAGATACACAGTATTTT.

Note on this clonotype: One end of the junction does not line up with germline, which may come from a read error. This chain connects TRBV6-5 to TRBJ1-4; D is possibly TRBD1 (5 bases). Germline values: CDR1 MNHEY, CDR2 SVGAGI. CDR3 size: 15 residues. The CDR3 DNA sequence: TGTGCCTGCAGTCGGCGACAGCCAGACAATGAAAAATTGTTTTTT. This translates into CACSRRQPDNEKLFF.

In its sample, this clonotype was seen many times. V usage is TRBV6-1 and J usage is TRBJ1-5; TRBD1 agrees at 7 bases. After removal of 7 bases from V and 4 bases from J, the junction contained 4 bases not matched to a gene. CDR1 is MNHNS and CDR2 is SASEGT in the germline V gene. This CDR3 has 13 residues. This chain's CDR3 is CASIPDRNQPQHF. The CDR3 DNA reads TGTGCCAGCATTCCGGACAGGAATCAGCCCCAGCATTTT.

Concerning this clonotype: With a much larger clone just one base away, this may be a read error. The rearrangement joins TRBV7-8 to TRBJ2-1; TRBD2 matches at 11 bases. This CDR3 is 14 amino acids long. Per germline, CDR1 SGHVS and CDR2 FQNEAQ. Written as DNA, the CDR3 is TGTACCAGCAGCTTATCTAGCGGGAGGTCTGAGCAGTTCTTC. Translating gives CTSSLSSGRSEQFF.

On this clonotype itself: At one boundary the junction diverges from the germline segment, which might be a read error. CDR3 sequence: CASSLDGGNIGEQFF. As DNA, the CDR3 is TGTGCCAGTAGCTTAGATGGAGGAAATATCGGTGAGCAGTTCTTC. V and J are TRBV11-2 and TRBJ2-1, with D perhaps matching TRBD2 (5 bases). Per germline, CDR1 SGHAT and CDR2 FQNNGV. This CDR3 is 15 amino acids long. Looking up the rest from reference TRBV11-2 and TRBJ2-1 gives the full variable domain: EAGVAQSPRYKIIEKRQSVAFWCNPISGHATLYWYQQILGQGPKLLIQFQNNGVVDDSQLPKDRFSAERLKGVDSTLKIQPAKLEDSAVYLCASSLDGGNIGEQFFGPGTRLTVL.

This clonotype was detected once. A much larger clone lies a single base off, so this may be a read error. The CDR3 here is CASSYRRGQNTEVFF. CDR3 in DNA: TGTGCCAGCAGCTATCGAAGGGGGCAGAACACTGAAGTTTTCTTT. This sequence joins TRBV7-8 and TRBJ1-1; 7 bases fit TRBD1. Germline CDR1 reads SGHVS; CDR2 reads FQNEAQ. This CDR3 has 15 residues.

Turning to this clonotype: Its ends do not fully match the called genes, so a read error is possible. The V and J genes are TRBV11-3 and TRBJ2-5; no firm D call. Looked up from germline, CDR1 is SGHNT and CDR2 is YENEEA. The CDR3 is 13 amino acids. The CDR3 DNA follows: TGTGCCAGTGGAATCCAAGGTGGTCAGACCCGGTACTTC. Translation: CASGIQGGQTRYF.

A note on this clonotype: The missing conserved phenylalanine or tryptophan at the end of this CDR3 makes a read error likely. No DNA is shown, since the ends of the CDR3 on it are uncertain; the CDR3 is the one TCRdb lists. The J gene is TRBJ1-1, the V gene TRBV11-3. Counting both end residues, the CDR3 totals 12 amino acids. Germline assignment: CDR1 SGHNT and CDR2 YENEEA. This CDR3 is CASSLLNTEAFI.

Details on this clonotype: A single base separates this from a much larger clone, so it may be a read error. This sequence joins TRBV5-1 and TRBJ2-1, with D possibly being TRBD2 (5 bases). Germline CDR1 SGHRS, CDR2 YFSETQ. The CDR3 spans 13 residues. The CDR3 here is CASRPGIYNEHFF. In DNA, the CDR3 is TGCGCCAGCAGACCCGGGATCTACAATGAGCATTTCTTC.

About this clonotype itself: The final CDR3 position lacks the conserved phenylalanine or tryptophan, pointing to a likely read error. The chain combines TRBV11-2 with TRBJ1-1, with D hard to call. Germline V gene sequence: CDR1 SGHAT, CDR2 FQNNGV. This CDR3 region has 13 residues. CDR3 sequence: CVGSLLGNTEAFY. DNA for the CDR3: TGTGTCGGCAGCTTACTTGGGAACACTGAAGCTTTCTAC.

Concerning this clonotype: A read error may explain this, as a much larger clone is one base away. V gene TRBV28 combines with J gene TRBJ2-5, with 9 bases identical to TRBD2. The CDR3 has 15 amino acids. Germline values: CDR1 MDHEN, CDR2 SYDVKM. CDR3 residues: CASSSPEVAGEIQYF. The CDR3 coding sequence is TGTGCCAGCAGTTCCCCCGAGGTAGCGGGAGAGATCCAGTACTTC.

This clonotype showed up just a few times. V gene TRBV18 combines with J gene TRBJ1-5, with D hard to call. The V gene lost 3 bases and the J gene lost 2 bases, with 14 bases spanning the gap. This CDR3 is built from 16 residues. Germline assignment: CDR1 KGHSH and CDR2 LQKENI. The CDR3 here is CASSPVLNLGNQPQHF. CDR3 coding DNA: TGTGCCAGCTCACCTGTCCTCAATCTGGGCAATCAGCCCCAGCATTTT.

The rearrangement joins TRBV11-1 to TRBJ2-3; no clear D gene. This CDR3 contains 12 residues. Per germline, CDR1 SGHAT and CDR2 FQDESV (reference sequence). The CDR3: CTCSPISDTQYF. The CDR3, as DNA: TGTACCTGCAGCCCAATATCGGATACGCAGTATTTT. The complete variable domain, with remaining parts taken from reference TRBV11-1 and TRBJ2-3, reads EAEVAQSPRYKITEKSQAVAFWCDPISGHATLYWYRQILGQGPELLVQFQDESVVDDSQLPKDRFSAERLKGVDSTLKIQPAELGDSAMYLCTCSPISDTQYFGPGTRLTVL.

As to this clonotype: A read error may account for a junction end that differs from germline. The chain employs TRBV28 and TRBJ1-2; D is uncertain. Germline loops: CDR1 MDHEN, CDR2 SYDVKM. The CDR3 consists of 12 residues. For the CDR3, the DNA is TGTGCCAGCAGTCCCCCCGGATATGACTACACCTTC. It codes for CASSPPGYDYTF.

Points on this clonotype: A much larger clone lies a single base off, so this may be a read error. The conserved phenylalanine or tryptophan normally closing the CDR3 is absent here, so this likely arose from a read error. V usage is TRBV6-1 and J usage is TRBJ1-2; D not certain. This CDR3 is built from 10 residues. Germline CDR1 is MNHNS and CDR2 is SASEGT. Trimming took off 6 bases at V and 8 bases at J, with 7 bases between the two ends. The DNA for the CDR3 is TGTGCCAGCAGCCATGACGGCTACACCTTA. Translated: CASSHDGYTL.

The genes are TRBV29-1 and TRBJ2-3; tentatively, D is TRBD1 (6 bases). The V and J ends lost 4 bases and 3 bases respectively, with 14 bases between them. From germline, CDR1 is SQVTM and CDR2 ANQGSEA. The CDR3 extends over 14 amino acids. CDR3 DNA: TGCAGCGTTGGTGACAGGATCCTGACAGATACGCAGTATTTT. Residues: CSVGDRILTDTQYF.

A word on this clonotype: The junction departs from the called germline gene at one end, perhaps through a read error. Written as DNA, the CDR3 is TGTGCCAGCAGCCCCGACAGAAGGAGCACTGAAGCTTTCTTC. As protein: CASSPDRRSTEAFF. The chain recombines TRBV6-5 with TRBJ1-1; possibly TRBD1 for D (5 bases). There are 14 residues in the CDR3. Germline assignment: CDR1 MNHEY and CDR2 SVGAGI.

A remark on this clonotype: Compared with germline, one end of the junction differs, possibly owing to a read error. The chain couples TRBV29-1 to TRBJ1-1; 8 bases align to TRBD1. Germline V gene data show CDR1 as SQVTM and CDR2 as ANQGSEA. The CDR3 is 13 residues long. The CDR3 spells CSVKQGDDTEVFF. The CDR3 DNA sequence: TGCAGTGTCAAACAGGGGGACGACACTGAAGTTTTCTTT.

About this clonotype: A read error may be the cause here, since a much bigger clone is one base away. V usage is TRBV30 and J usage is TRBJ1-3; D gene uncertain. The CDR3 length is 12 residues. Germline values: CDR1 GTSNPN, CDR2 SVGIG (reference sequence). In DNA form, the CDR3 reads TGTGCCTGGAGACAGTTTGGAAACACCAAATATTTT. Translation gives CAWRQFGNTKYF.

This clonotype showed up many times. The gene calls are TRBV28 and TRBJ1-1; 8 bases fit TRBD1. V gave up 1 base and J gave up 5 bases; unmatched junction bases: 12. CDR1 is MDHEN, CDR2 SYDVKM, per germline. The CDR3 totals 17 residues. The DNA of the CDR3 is TGTGCCAGCAGTTTATTAACCGTCCAGGGGGCGTATACTGAAGCTTTCTTT. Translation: CASSLLTVQGAYTEAFF.

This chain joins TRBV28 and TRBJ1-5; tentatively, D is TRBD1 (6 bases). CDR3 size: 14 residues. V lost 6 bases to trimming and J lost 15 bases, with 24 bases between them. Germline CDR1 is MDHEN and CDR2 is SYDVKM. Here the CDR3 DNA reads TGTGCCAGCAGCCTCGGGGGGCGAGGTCAGCCTAGGCATTTT. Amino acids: CASSLGGRGQPRHF.

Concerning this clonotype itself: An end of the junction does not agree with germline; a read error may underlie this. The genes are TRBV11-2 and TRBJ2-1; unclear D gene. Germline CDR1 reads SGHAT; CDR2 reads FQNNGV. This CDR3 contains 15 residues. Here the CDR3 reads CVSSLTSPSTGKQFF. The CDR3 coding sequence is TGTGTCAGCAGCTTAACATCACCGTCCACGGGTAAGCAGTTCTTC.